These 7 T cell receptor beta chains came from one sample sequenced in a study of CD8+ T cells in alopecia areata. The authors extracted RNA and reverse transcribed it into cDNA as the sequencing template. Generated by immunoSEQ multiplex PCR, the TCRdb table keeps only in-frame clones and is missing some. The table has under 65,000 clones, roughly two fifths seen once. Sequencing was carried out using NKG2D-low CD8+ T cells sorted from blood. These receptors came from a human donor with alopecia areata.

Only a few counts were recorded for this clone. The chain carries TRBV15 and TRBJ1-5; no firm D call. CDR1 and CDR2 (germline): LNHNV, YYDKDF (reference sequence). The CDR3 totals 15 residues. Trimming left V 0 bases short and J 6 bases short, with 12 bases between. This CDR3 is CATSRDSAEGQPQHF. CDR3 DNA sequence: TGTGCCACCAGCAGAGATTCGGCCGAGGGTCAGCCCCAGCATTTT.

This sequence joins TRBV27 and TRBJ2-1; 7 positions match TRBD2. Germline-derived CDR1 and CDR2 are MNHEY and SMNVEV (reference sequence). The CDR3 runs to 17 residues. The junction had 18 bases not matched to a gene; V was cut back by 5 bases and J by 8 bases. The CDR3 DNA follows: TGTGCCAGCAGTCCACTAAAGCGGGATCCCTGGCGCGATGAGCAGTTCTTC. Translated, it gives CASSPLKRDPWRDEQFF.

The rearrangement joins TRBV21-1 to TRBJ2-2; the D call TRBD1 from the table was never checked on the DNA. TRBV21-1 constitutes a pseudogene. The CDR3 consists of 12 residues. In DNA, the CDR3 is TGTGCCAGGACATTATTAGGCGGGGAGCTGTTTTTT. The encoded protein is CARTLLGGELFF.

This clone has just a few counts. The chain carries TRBV7-9 and TRBJ1-1; TRBD1 matches 7 bases. CDR3 size: 13 residues. Trimming at V came to 5 bases and at J to 11 bases, leaving 11 bases not matched to a gene. Germline loops: CDR1 SEHNR, CDR2 FQNEAQ (reference sequence). CDR3 in DNA: TGTGCCAGCAGCCCACCAGGGGGAGGGAAGGCTTTCTTT. Translation gives CASSPPGGGKAFF.

This clone was seen a handful of times. The chain employs TRBV4-2 and TRBJ2-2; D might be TRBD1 (6 bases). This CDR3 is 16 amino acids long. The V and J ends lost 1 base and 1 base respectively, with 10 bases between them. The germline V gene has CDR1 LGHNA and CDR2 YNFKEQ. The CDR3 DNA reads TGTGCCAGCAGCCAAGGACCGACAGGGAACACCGGGGAGCTGTTTTTT. Protein product: CASSQGPTGNTGELFF.

J is TRBJ2-1 and V is TRBV29-1; maybe TRBD2 (7 bases). This CDR3 has 15 amino acids. Germline CDR1 is SQVTM and CDR2 is ANQGSEA. Trimming removed 6 bases from V and 2 bases from J, with 17 bases in between. CDR3 nucleotide sequence: TGCAGCGTGGGGGGGGCAACGATTACCTACAATGAGCAGTTCTTC. This gives the protein CSVGGATITYNEQFF.

This rearrangement joins TRBV5-4 to TRBJ2-5, with 13 nucleotides matching TRBD2. The CDR3 consists of 16 residues. CDR1 and CDR2 (germline): SGHNT, YYREEE (reference sequence). Losses at the gene ends were 4 bases for V and 1 base for J; bases not matched to a gene: 4. The CDR3 bases are TGTGCCAGCAGCGTTCGGACTAGCGGGGGCCAAGAGACCCAGTACTTC. This encodes CASSVRTSGGQETQYF.